This T cell receptor (beta chain) comes out of a study of blood T cell repertoires in COVID-19. V was pared by 1 base and J by 14 bases, with 13 bases of the junction left unmatched. The CDR3 has 16 amino acids. Germline CDR1 reads LGHNA; CDR2 reads YNFKEQ. Participant-reported clinical history was the basis for cohort assignment. TCRdb's copy holds only in-frame clones and misses some; the assay was immunoSEQ multiplex PCR. The data hold about 200,000 clones, with about 82% observed a single time. The receptor was derived from a man between 35 and 55 years old with acute COVID-19. The chain employs TRBV4-2 and TRBJ1-6; 8 bases line up with TRBD1. Input material: PBMCs or T cells enriched from blood (not recorded which). DNA for the CDR3: TGTGCCAGCAGCCAAGGGAACAGGGGGAATTCAGGAACCCTCCACTTT. It encodes CASSQGNRGNSGTLHF.